This T cell receptor (beta chain) is drawn from a study of EBV T-cell therapy then PD-1 blockade in nasopharyngeal carcinoma (dated by TCRdb to the early 2020s). Genomic DNA was extracted from sorted cells using the Qiagen DNeasy Kit. Deep sequencing of the TCR beta chain was done on the immunoSEQ platform. On the study's bioinformatics: Repertoire data analysis was performed with the immunoSEQ Analyzer software. TCRdb took over this immuneACCESS table, retaining in-frame rearrangements with V and J assigned. Such tables are incomplete; in checked studies, under half of the missing clones stem from an unresolved V gene, and the remainder is unexplained. For V, J and clone size, that table is used; D and trimming come from the DNA. Present in this sample are some 19,000 clones, around 82% of which were seen just once. The ten largest clones represent roughly 30% of the sample. The treatment or condition label on this specimen signifies: AdE1-LMPpoly-expanded autologous EBV-specific T-cell therapy followed by anti-PD-1 nivolumab.

Note on this clone: Its antigen is still unknown. Per-nucleotide qualities are absent, and no much larger clonotype sits a single base away.

Here the sequenced sample was CD8+ T cells from blood, taken at roughly day 35 from a patient whose treatment included autologous EBV-specific T cells and nivolumab. This receptor was taken from a middle-aged man with nasopharyngeal carcinoma.

The CDR3 sequence is CASSPSGGEQYF. The nucleotides are TGTGCCAGCAGCCCGAGCGGGGGCGAGCAGTACTTC. Recombination linked TRBV28 to TRBJ2-7; TRBD2 lines up with 8 middle nucleotides. Relative to germline, V is missing 6 bases and J is missing 6 bases, with 4 bases of the junction outside any gene match. The CDR1 and CDR2 encoded by the germline V gene are MDHEN and SYDVKM. The CDR3, from cysteine to phenylalanine, totals 12 residues. Only the CDR3 part of the read is kept: 36 bases, read in frame from the first base. With the portions outside the CDR3 filled from the reference TRBV28 and TRBJ2-7 genes, the complete variable region becomes DVKVTQSSRYLVKRTGEKVFLECVQDMDHENMFWYRQDPGLGLRLIYFSYDVKMKEKGDIPEGYSVSREKKERFSLILESASTNQTSMYLCASSPSGGEQYFGPGTRLTVT.